This TCR beta chain was sequenced in a study of memory CD4+ T cells and cytomegalovirus serostatus. For the study at large: Donors were healthy Belgian adults, several CMV seropositive and around 24 seronegative.

CDR3 length: 16 residues. CDR1 and CDR2 from the germline V gene are MNHEY and SMNVEV (reference sequence). Trimming pared 5 bases from V and 2 bases from J, leaving 19 bases between. Original processing notes: Out-of-frame sequences were removed, leaving 2,204,828 distinct TCRbeta sequences. Assay: immunoSEQ multiplex PCR; the TCRdb copy retains only in-frame clones and omits some. V and J calls and clone size come straight from that table; D and trimming were deduced from the DNA. The repertoire consists of approximately 65,000 clones, with roughly three quarters occurring once and the leading ten covering 0.88%. The sort gate was single viable CD3+CD4+CD8-CD45RO+ cells for memory CD4+ T cells. After thawing, CD4+ T cells were positively selected.

The source of this sequence is an adult in good health and CMV-seronegative. The chain links TRBV27 to TRBJ2-7; D unresolved. Specimen: memory CD4+ T cells from blood. The chain's CDR3 is CASSPMGSTQTYEQYF. The CDR3 DNA sequence: TGTGCCAGCAGTCCTATGGGGTCCACTCAAACCTACGAGCAGTACTTC.